This T cell receptor beta chain appears in the sequencing data of a study of blood T cells in healthy people across ages. This CDR3 has 14 residues. Germline V gene sequence: CDR1 SGDLS, CDR2 YYNGEE. The J segment lost 6 bases and the V segment lost 7 bases, leaving 6 bases of the junction unmatched. General study points: Per million T cells, the diversity of TCR beta decreased roughly linearly as age advanced. More naive CD4+ cells and higher diversity marked long-lived donors relative to aged donors. The percentage of naive T cells correlated strongly with TCR beta diversity.

This clonotype was counted only a few times. Its target is unknown. Alongside a J-beta primer mix, a sample-barcoded 5' primer served in a second PCR lasting roughly 7 to 12 cycles. Each cDNA molecule was tagged by a template-switch adaptor with 12 random nucleotides. MiXCR, applied by TCRdb to the 5' RACE reads, yields one record per CDR3 protein. Of approximately 770,000 distinct CDR3 sequences listed, more than 45% are singletons. V usage is TRBV9 and J usage is TRBJ1-6, with 8 bases aligning to TRBD1. What was sequenced was blood. The sequence came from a man in his thirties or forties in good health. The CDR3 sequence: CASGDGQGNSPLHF. The CDR3 DNA sequence: TGTGCCAGCGGGGACGGACAGGGTAATTCACCCCTCCACTTT.